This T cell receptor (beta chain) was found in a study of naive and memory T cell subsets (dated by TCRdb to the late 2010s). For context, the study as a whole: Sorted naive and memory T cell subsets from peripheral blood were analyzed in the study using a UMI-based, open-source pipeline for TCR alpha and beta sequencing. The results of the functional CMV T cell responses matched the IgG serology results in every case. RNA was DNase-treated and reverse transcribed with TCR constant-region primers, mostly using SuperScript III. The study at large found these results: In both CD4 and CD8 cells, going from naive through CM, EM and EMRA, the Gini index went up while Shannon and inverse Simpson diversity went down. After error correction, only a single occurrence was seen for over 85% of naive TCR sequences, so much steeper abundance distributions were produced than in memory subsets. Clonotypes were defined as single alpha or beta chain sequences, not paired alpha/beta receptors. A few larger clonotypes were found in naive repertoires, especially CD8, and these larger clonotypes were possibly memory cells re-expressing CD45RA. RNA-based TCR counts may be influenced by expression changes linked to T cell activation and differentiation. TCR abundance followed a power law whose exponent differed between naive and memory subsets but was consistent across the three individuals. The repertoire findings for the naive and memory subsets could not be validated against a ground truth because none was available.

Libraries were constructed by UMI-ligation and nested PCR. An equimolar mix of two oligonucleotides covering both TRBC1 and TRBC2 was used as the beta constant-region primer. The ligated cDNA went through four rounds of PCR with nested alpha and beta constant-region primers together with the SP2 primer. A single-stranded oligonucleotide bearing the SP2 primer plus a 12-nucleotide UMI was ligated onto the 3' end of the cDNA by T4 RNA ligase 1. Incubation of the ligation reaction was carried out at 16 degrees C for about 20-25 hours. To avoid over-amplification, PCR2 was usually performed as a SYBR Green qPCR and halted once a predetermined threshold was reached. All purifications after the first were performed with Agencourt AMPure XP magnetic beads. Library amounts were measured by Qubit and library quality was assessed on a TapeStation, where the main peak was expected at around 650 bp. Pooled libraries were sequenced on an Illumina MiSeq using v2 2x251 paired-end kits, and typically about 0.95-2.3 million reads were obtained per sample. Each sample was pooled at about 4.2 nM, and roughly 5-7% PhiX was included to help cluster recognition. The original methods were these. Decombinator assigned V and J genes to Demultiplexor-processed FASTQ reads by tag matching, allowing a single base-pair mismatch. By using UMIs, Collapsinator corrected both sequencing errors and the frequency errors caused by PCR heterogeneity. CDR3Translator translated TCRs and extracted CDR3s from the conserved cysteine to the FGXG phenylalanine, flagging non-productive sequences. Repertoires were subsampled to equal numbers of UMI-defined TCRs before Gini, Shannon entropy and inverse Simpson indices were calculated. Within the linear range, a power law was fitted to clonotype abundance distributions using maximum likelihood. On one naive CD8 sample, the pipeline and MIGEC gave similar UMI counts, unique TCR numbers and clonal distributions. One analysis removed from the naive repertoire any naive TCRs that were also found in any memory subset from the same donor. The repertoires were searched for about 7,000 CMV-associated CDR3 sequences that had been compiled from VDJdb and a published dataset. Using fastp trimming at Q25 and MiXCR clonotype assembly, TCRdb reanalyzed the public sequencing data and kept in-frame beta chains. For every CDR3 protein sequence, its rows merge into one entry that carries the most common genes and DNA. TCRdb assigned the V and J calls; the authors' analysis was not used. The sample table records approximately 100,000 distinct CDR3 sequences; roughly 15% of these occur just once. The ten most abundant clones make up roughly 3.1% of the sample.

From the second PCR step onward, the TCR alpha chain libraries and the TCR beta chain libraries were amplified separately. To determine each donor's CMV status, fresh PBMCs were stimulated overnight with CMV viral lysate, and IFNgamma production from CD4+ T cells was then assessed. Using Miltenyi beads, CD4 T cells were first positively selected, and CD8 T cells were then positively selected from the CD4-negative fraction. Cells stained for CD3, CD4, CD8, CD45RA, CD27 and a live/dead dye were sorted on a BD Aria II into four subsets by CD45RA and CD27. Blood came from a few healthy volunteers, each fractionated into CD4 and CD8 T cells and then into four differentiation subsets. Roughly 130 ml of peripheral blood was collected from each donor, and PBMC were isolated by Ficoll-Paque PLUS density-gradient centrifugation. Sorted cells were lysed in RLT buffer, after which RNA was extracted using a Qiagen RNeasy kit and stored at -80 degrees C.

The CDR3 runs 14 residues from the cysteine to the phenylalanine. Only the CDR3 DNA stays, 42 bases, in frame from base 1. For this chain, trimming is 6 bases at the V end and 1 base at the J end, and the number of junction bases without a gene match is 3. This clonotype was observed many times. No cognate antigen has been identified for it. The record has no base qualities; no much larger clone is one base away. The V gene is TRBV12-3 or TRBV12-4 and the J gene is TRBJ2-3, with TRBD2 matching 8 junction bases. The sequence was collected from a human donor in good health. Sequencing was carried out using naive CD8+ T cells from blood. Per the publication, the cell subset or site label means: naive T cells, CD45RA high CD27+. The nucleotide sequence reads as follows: TGTGCCAGCAGCGGGGGGGCGGGCACAGATACGCAGTATTTT. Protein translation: CASSGGAGTDTQYF.